The 21 T cell receptor beta chains in this list originate from one sample, sequenced in a study of blood T cell repertoires in COVID-19. Repertoires were generated with immunoSEQ multiplex PCR, while TCRdb's copy carries only in-frame clones and drops some. The data hold some 200,000 clones, with roughly 80% observed a single time. What was sequenced was peripheral blood. These receptors all come from a woman of 80 years or more with acute or convalescent COVID-19.

This clone was seen only a few times. The chain links TRBV7-2 to TRBJ2-6; unclear D gene. Trimming pared 2 bases from V and 2 bases from J, leaving 7 bases between. CDR3 size: 15 residues. Germline CDR1 and CDR2: SGHTA and FQGNSA. CDR3 amino acids: CASSLSRTGANVLTF. CDR3 nucleotide sequence: TGTGCCAGCAGCTTATCCAGAACTGGGGCCAACGTCCTGACTTTC.

CDR3 nucleotide sequence: TGTGCCAGCAGCCCGACAGTGATTGGGTCACCCCTCCACTTT. Amino acids: CASSPTVIGSPLHF. The chain carries TRBV14 and TRBJ1-6; D perhaps matches TRBD1 (5 bases). Germline CDR1 SGHDN, CDR2 FVKESK. Trimming took 4 bases from V and 10 from J, leaving 14 bases between them. The CDR3 loop spans 14 amino acids.

The chain has TRBV30 and TRBJ2-6; D remains ambiguous. The CDR3 covers 17 residues. Germline V lookup: CDR1 GTSNPN, CDR2 SVGIG (reference sequence). V gave up 2 bases and J gave up 0 bases, with 14 bases separating them. The CDR3 DNA follows: TGTGCCTGGAGTCGCCTAACTTATTACTCTGGGGCCAACGTCCTGACTTTC. Translated, it gives CAWSRLTYYSGANVLTF.

Details on this clone: Additional DNA sequences in this sample encode the identical CDR3. This chain links TRBV10-3 with TRBJ1-1; a weak D match, TRBD1 (5 bases). V was shortened by 2 bases and J by 2 bases, with 9 bases between the two germline ends. This CDR3 comprises 14 residues. Per the germline V gene, CDR1 is ENHRY and CDR2 is SYGVKD. The DNA for the CDR3 is TGTGCCATCAGTGAGGGGCAGGGAAACACTGAAGCTTTCTTT. Its translation is CAISEGQGNTEAFF.

CDR3 DNA sequence: TGTGCCAGTAGCCAGGAGGAGCTGACCTCTGGAAACACCATATATTTT. Translated, it gives CASSQEELTSGNTIYF. The rearrangement links TRBV19 to TRBJ1-3, with D unclear. Germline lookup yields CDR1 LNHDA and CDR2 SQIVND (reference sequence). CDR3 length equals 16 residues. The germline V and J ends were trimmed by 6 bases and 0 bases, with 15 bases remaining between them.

This CDR3 is CASSIAGGHYTYNEQFF. For the CDR3, the DNA is TGTGCCAGTAGTATCGCGGGAGGCCACTATACCTACAATGAGCAGTTCTTC. The chain employs TRBV19 and TRBJ2-1, with 8 bases identical to TRBD2. The CDR3 runs 17 residues. Germline V lookup: CDR1 LNHDA, CDR2 SQIVND (reference sequence). V lost 3 bases and J lost 2; bases outside the gene matches: 9.

The rearrangement links TRBV19 to TRBJ2-2; 13 positions match TRBD2. Looked up from germline, CDR1 is LNHDA and CDR2 is SQIVND (reference sequence). The CDR3 runs 17 residues. Trimming cost V 5 bases and J 4 bases; bases outside gene matches: 7. This chain's CDR3 is CASSPERTSGGTGELFF. DNA of the CDR3: TGTGCCAGTAGTCCCGAACGGACTAGCGGGGGCACCGGGGAGCTGTTTTTT.

V gene TRBV18 combines with J gene TRBJ2-2, with D maybe TRBD1 (5 bases). CDR1 KGHSH and CDR2 LQKENI come from the germline V gene. Trimming pared 2 bases from V and 5 bases from J, leaving 6 bases between. The CDR3 covers 13 residues. The CDR3 coding sequence is TGTGCCAGCTCACCAAGGGGAACCGGGGAGCTGTTTTTT. Translated: CASSPRGTGELFF.

This clone was seen once. The chain couples TRBV5-1 to TRBJ1-1; 9 nucleotides agree with TRBD1. There are 15 residues in the CDR3. Trimming cost V 1 base and J 2 bases; bases outside gene matches: 3. Per the germline V gene, CDR1 is SGHRS and CDR2 is YFSETQ. The CDR3 DNA reads TGCGCCAGCAGCTTGCCGGACAGGGGCAACACTGAAGCTTTCTTT. This sequence encodes CASSLPDRGNTEAFF. The whole variable domain, remainder taken from reference TRBV5-1 and TRBJ1-1, is KAGVTQTPRYLIKTRGQQVTLSCSPISGHRSVSWYQQTPGQGLQFLFEYFSETQRNKGNFPGRFSGRQFSNSRSEMNVSTLELGDSALYLCASSLPDRGNTEAFFGQGTRLTVV.

This clone was detected a few times. Here the CDR3 reads CASSSWTGGSPLHF. The CDR3 region has the DNA TGTGCCAGTAGTTCCTGGACAGGGGGGTCACCCCTCCACTTT. J is TRBJ1-6 and V is TRBV19; 10 nucleotides match TRBD1. Per the germline V gene, CDR1 is LNHDA and CDR2 is SQIVND (reference sequence). The V and J ends lost 5 bases and 10 bases, in that order; junction bases with no gene match: 5. The CDR3 extends over 14 amino acids.

The V gene is TRBV7-2, the J gene TRBJ2-7; TRBD1 matches at 7 bases. Unmatched junction bases numbered 5, after V lost 5 bases and J lost 1 base. The CDR3 is 14 residues long. CDR1 and CDR2 (germline): SGHTA, FQGNSA. The CDR3 here is CASSGRDSSYEQYF. Here the CDR3 DNA reads TGTGCCAGCAGCGGACGGGACAGTTCCTACGAGCAGTACTTC. The full variable domain, with the rest looked up from reference TRBV7-2 and TRBJ2-7, is GAGVSQSPSNKVTEKGKDVELRCDPISGHTALYWYRQSLGQGLEFLIYFQGNSAPDKSGLPSDRFSAERTGGSVSTLTIQRTQQEDSAVYLCASSGRDSSYEQYFGPGTRLTVT.

Within the sample, this clone is medium-sized. V usage is TRBV4-2 and J usage is TRBJ1-1, with D tentatively TRBD1 (6 bases). This CDR3 is built from 14 residues. The germline gives CDR1 LGHNA, CDR2 YNFKEQ. Trimming pared 5 bases from V and 0 bases from J, leaving 10 bases between. The CDR3 loop reads CASSDGQLNTEAFF. In nucleotides, the CDR3 is TGTGCCAGCAGCGATGGACAGTTGAACACTGAAGCTTTCTTT.

The chain is built from TRBV30 and TRBJ1-6; D is ambiguous. V lost 3 bases and J lost 9, with 12 bases in between. Germline V gene data show CDR1 as GTSNPN and CDR2 as SVGIG (reference sequence). This CDR3 spans 13 amino acids. The CDR3 sequence is CAWSTRGFSPLHF. The CDR3 coding sequence is TGTGCCTGGAGCACCCGAGGGTTTTCACCCCTCCACTTT.

The chain uses TRBV21-1 and TRBJ1-2; TRBD1, the D gene given by the table, was not confirmed from the DNA. TRBV21-1 constitutes a pseudogene. The CDR3 runs 17 residues. CDR3: CASSKGCRGYSNYGYTF. CDR3 DNA: TGTGCCAGCAGCAAAGGTTGCAGGGGATATTCTAACTATGGCTACACCTTC.

This rearrangement joins TRBV11-2 to TRBJ1-3; 7 nucleotides match TRBD1. CDR1 and CDR2 (germline): SGHAT, FQNNGV. The ends lost 5 bases at V and 1 base at J; junction bases unmatched: 2. The CDR3 is 14 residues long. As DNA, the CDR3 is TGTGCCAGCAGCCAGACAGGGTCTGGAAACACCATATATTTT. Residues: CASSQTGSGNTIYF.

This CDR3 is CASSLTSGGHNEQFF. CDR3 in DNA: TGTGCCAGCAGCTTAACCAGCGGGGGGCACAATGAGCAGTTCTTC. The genes are TRBV7-3 and TRBJ2-1, with 9 positions matching TRBD2. The CDR3 is 15 amino acids. The germline V gene encodes CDR1 SGHTA and CDR2 FQGTGA. V was clipped by 0 bases and J by 5 bases; unmatched bases: 2.

This clone has only one observation. J is TRBJ2-5 and V is TRBV20-1, with D possibly matching TRBD2 (5 bases). V was trimmed by 3 bases and J by 2 bases, leaving 10 bases between them. The V gene's germline CDR1 is DFQATT and CDR2 SNEGSKA (reference sequence). The CDR3 is made up of 13 amino acids. For the CDR3, the DNA is TGCAGTGCTAGTCTGGAGGTACAAGAGACCCAGTACTTC. Translating it yields CSASLEVQETQYF.

This clone was picked up a small number of times. The V gene is TRBV7-9, the J gene TRBJ1-4; D is unclear. Germline lookup yields CDR1 SEHNR and CDR2 FQNEAQ (reference sequence). This CDR3 is built from 15 residues. The V gene lost 10 bases and the J gene lost 0 bases, with 15 bases spanning the gap. This CDR3 is CATSGEVSTNEKLFF. The CDR3 region has the DNA TGTGCCACCAGTGGGGAGGTTTCAACTAATGAAAAACTGTTTTTT. The variable domain in full, completed from reference TRBV7-9 and TRBJ1-4, reads DTGVSQNPRHKITKRGQNVTFRCDPISEHNRLYWYRQTLGQGPEFLTYFQNEAQLEKSRLLSDRFSAERPKGSFSTLEIQRTEQGDSAMYLCATSGEVSTNEKLFFGSGTQLSVL.

The chain carries TRBV2 and TRBJ1-4; the D is unclear. In germline, CDR1 is SNHLY, CDR2 FYNNEI. The CDR3 has 11 residues. Trimming removed 6 bases at V and 8 bases at J, with 7 bases between. As DNA, the CDR3 is TGTGCCAGCAGATCCGAGGAAAAACTGTTTTTT. It encodes CASRSEEKLFF.

The rearrangement links TRBV27 to TRBJ2-1; 13 nucleotides line up with TRBD2. Germline trimming cut 3 bases from V and 9 bases from J; bases unmatched to any gene: 5. The CDR3 covers 15 residues. Germline loops: CDR1 MNHEY, CDR2 SMNVEV (reference sequence). As DNA, the CDR3 is TGTGCCAGCAGTTTCGGACTAGCGGGAGCGGGTGAGCAGTTCTTC. It yields the protein CASSFGLAGAGEQFF.

The chain employs TRBV30 and TRBJ2-3; 9 bases are shared with TRBD1. CDR3 length: 15 amino acids. CDR1 GTSNPN and CDR2 SVGIG come from the germline V gene (reference sequence). Germline trimming cut 2 bases from V and 2 bases from J; bases unmatched to any gene: 5. The CDR3 sequence: CAWSPGQGITDTQYF. The CDR3 nucleotides read TGTGCCTGGAGTCCTGGACAGGGGATCACAGATACGCAGTATTTT.